This is a list of T cell receptor beta chains from one sample in a study of shared clonotypes between healthy human individuals. The assay was immunoSEQ multiplex PCR, and TCRdb's table has in-frame clones only and misses some. The sample carries 1.4 million or so clones, 98% recorded once. Sequencing was done on a sample of naive CD4+ T cells sorted from blood. These receptors came from a man younger than 45 in good health. Both conserved end residues are part of each CDR3. A D gene is named only where the DNA matches it firmly. Clone sizes are given selectively: once, few, many, or a class where the clone is expanded.

cdr3_aa | cdr3_nt | d_call | j_call | clone_size | v_call
CASSGTVREKLFF | TGTGCCAGCAGCGGAACAGTACGTGAAAAACTGTTTTTT | - | TRBJ1-4 | - | TRBV5-8
CASSLVAGTGRAKTQYF | TGTGCCAGCAGCTTAGTAGCCGGGACAGGGAGGGCGAAGACCCAGTACTTC | TRBD1 | TRBJ2-5 | - | TRBV11-2
CASSFRTGEYNEQFF | TGTGCCAGCAGCTTTAGGACAGGGGAATACAATGAGCAGTTCTTC | TRBD1 | TRBJ2-1 | - | TRBV5-4
CASSELSEWLF | TGTGCCAGCAGTGAATTGTCGGAGTGGCTCTTC | - | TRBJ2-1 | - | TRBV25-1
CASGFLGARTSYEQYF | TGTGCCAGCGGGTTCCTAGGGGCGAGAACCTCCTACGAGCAGTACTTC | - | TRBJ2-7 | - | TRBV27
CASSEKIEQYF | TGTGCCAGCAGTGAGAAGATCGAGCAGTACTTC | - | TRBJ2-7 | - | TRBV2
CAISEYGTQGTEAFF | TGTGCCATCAGTGAGTACGGGACCCAGGGGACTGAAGCTTTCTTT | - | TRBJ1-1 | - | TRBV10-3
CAISESRTGDQPQHF | TGTGCCATCAGTGAGTCGCGGACAGGGGATCAGCCCCAGCATTTT | TRBD1 | TRBJ1-5 | - | TRBV10-3
CSVEGLASDTQYF | TGCAGCGTCGAAGGACTAGCCTCAGATACGCAGTATTTT | TRBD2 | TRBJ2-3 | - | TRBV29-1
CASSVPGGGVYGYTF | TGTGCCAGCTCGGTACCAGGGGGCGGTGTCTATGGCTACACCTTC | TRBD1 | TRBJ1-2 | - | TRBV18
CASKARGDTGELFF | TGTGCCAGCAAGGCCAGGGGCGACACCGGGGAGCTGTTTTTT | - | TRBJ2-2 | - | TRBV7-9
CASSDPGDEKLFF | TGCGCCAGCAGCGACCCAGGGGATGAAAAACTGTTTTTT | - | TRBJ1-4 | once | TRBV5-1
CASSPGLAEETQYF | TGTGCCAGCTCACCGGGACTAGCGGAAGAGACCCAGTACTTC | TRBD2 | TRBJ2-5 | - | TRBV18
CASSVAGNTIYF | TGTGCCAGCAGTGTTGCAGGAAACACCATATATTTT | - | TRBJ1-3 | - | TRBV6-1
CASSRTGGEEKLFF | TGTGCCAGCAGTAGGACAGGGGGCGAGGAAAAACTGTTTTTT | TRBD1 | TRBJ1-4 | once | TRBV28
CASTRAPPYEQYF | TGTGCCAGCACCCGAGCACCTCCCTACGAGCAGTACTTC | - | TRBJ2-7 | once | TRBV28
CASSLGASGRVEQYF | TGCGCCAGCAGCTTGGGGGCTAGCGGGAGGGTCGAGCAGTACTTC | TRBD2 | TRBJ2-7 | - | TRBV5-1
CASSPRTGAYEQYF | TGTGCCAGCTCACCACGGACAGGGGCCTACGAGCAGTACTTC | TRBD1 | TRBJ2-7 | - | TRBV18
CASWVTVGQPQHF | TGTGCCAGCTGGGTGACGGTGGGTCAGCCCCAGCATTTT | - | TRBJ1-5 | - | TRBV28
CASSFRGVLASQGDTQYF | TGTGCCAGCAGCTTCCGCGGGGTGCTAGCGAGCCAAGGAGATACGCAGTATTTT | - | TRBJ2-3 | once | TRBV7-8
CASSPPGVMGAGELFF | TGTGCCAGCAGTCCCCCAGGAGTGATGGGGGCCGGGGAGCTGTTTTTT | - | TRBJ2-2 | once | TRBV28
CASSIFGRTSSYEQYF | TGTGCCAGTAGTATTTTCGGGAGGACAAGCTCCTACGAGCAGTACTTC | TRBD2 | TRBJ2-7 | - | TRBV19
CSVSPGDSTNEKLFF | TGCAGCGTTTCTCCCGGGGATTCAACTAATGAAAAACTGTTTTTT | - | TRBJ1-4 | - | TRBV29-1
CASSQGQFGFTF | TGTGCCAGCAGCCAAGGACAGTTTGGCTTCACCTTC | - | TRBJ1-2 | few | TRBV5-6
CASSLNRIQPQHF | TGTGCCAGCAGTTTAAACAGGATTCAGCCCCAGCATTTT | - | TRBJ1-5 | - | TRBV27
CASSSWTSGTDTQYF | TGCGCCAGCAGCTCTTGGACTAGTGGGACAGATACGCAGTATTTT | TRBD2 | TRBJ2-3 | - | TRBV5-1
CATSRDPRFDYGYTF | TGTGCCACCAGCAGAGACCCCAGATTTGACTATGGCTACACCTTC | - | TRBJ1-2 | - | TRBV15
CASSVGEGAQRNTEAFF | TGTGCCAGCAGCGTAGGAGAGGGCGCGCAGCGGAACACTGAAGCTTTCTTT | - | TRBJ1-1 | - | TRBV9
CASSPRGGTEAFF | TGTGCCAGCAGCCCCAGGGGGGGCACTGAAGCTTTCTTT | TRBD1 | TRBJ1-1 | - | TRBV7-2
CASSQDGAGTYEQYF | TGCGCCAGCAGCCAAGACGGAGCGGGTACCTACGAGCAGTACTTC | - | TRBJ2-7 | - | TRBV4-3
CASSLFGQGSNQPQHF | TGTGCCAGCAGTTTATTTGGGCAGGGGAGCAATCAGCCCCAGCATTTT | - | TRBJ1-5 | - | TRBV28
CASSLMGQANTDTQYF | TGTGCCAGCAGCTTGATGGGACAGGCAAACACAGATACGCAGTATTTT | TRBD1 | TRBJ2-3 | - | TRBV7-9
CAWSVVQGIGEQYF | TGTGCCTGGAGTGTCGTACAGGGGATAGGCGAGCAGTACTTC | TRBD1 | TRBJ2-7 | - | TRBV30
CAISESGTGLAGVGEQYF | TGTGCCATCAGTGAGTCAGGTACGGGACTAGCGGGAGTTGGCGAGCAGTACTTC | TRBD2 | TRBJ2-7 | - | TRBV10-3
CAWSAGAYYQPQHF | TGTGCCTGGAGTGCCGGGGCTTATTATCAGCCCCAGCATTTT | - | TRBJ1-5 | - | TRBV30
CASSTSGTSGKLSYNEQFF | TGTGCCAGTAGTACCTCCGGGACTAGCGGGAAGTTGTCCTACAATGAGCAGTTCTTC | TRBD2 | TRBJ2-1 | - | TRBV19
CASSSQRGEQFF | TGTGCCAGCAGCTCTCAGCGGGGTGAGCAGTTCTTC | TRBD2 | TRBJ2-1 | - | TRBV11-2
CASSLERTQYF | TGTGCCAGCAGCCTGGAGCGGACCCAGTACTTC | - | TRBJ2-5 | - | TRBV11-2
CASGLVISGQGPHEQYF | TGTGCTAGTGGTTTGGTAATCTCGGGACAGGGGCCCCACGAGCAGTACTTC | TRBD1 | TRBJ2-7 | - | TRBV12-5
CASSFHPVGQLNTEAFF | TGTGCCAGCAGCTTTCACCCCGTCGGGCAGCTGAACACTGAAGCTTTCTTT | - | TRBJ1-1 | - | TRBV5-5
CASSPGLAGADTQYF | TGTGCCAGCAGCCCAGGACTAGCGGGAGCCGATACGCAGTATTTT | TRBD2 | TRBJ2-3 | - | TRBV7-9
CASSWGTGSYEQYF | TGCGCCAGCAGCTGGGGGACAGGCTCCTACGAGCAGTACTTC | TRBD1 | TRBJ2-7 | - | TRBV5-1
CASSLGKTQYF | TGTGCCAGCAGTTTGGGAAAGACCCAGTACTTC | - | TRBJ2-5 | - | TRBV27
CASNEGGWTDTQYF | TGTGCCAGCAACGAGGGGGGGTGGACAGATACGCAGTATTTT | - | TRBJ2-3 | - | TRBV7-9
CASSGLAGGKGEQYF | TGCGCCAGCAGCGGATTAGCGGGAGGGAAGGGCGAGCAGTACTTC | TRBD2 | TRBJ2-7 | - | TRBV5-1